These 32 T cell receptor beta chains originate from one sample sequenced in a study of a mutant IDH1 vaccine in newly diagnosed glioma. As for time point: week 35, safety follow-up. Alongside topical imiquimod, each dose of vaccine comprised 300 ug of mutant IDH1 20-mer peptide. The table came from immunoSEQ multiplex PCR; TCRdb's copy has only in-frame clones and leaves some out. This sample has around 50,000 clones, with 79% found just once. These receptors lack a known antigen. Sequenced here: PBMCs, sampled from a glioma patient whose treatment included an IDH1 peptide vaccine. Source of these receptors: a man between 40 and 49 years old with glioma.

The rearrangement links TRBV4-1 to TRBJ2-7; TRBD2 agrees at 11 bases. Germline V lookup: CDR1 MGHRA, CDR2 YSYEKL. CDR3 length equals 15 residues. With 5 bases clipped from V and 2 bases from J, the junction kept 5 bases outside the gene matches. In DNA form, the CDR3 reads TGCGCCAGCAGCGGGCGACTAGCGGGAACCTACGAGCAGTACTTC. Translating gives CASSGRLAGTYEQYF.

The V gene is TRBV19, the J gene TRBJ1-6; the D is unclear. V was cut by 6 bases and J by 6 bases, with 12 bases left in between. Germline loops: CDR1 LNHDA, CDR2 SQIVND (reference sequence). CDR3 length equals 14 residues. The CDR3 DNA is TGTGCCAGTAGCTTCCAAGAAGGTAATTCACCCCTCCACTTT. It specifies CASSFQEGNSPLHF.

The DNA for the CDR3 is TGTGCCAGCAGCTTGGGCACCGGGACAGCTGAAGCTTTCTTT. Protein sequence: CASSLGTGTAEAFF. The rearrangement links TRBV5-4 to TRBJ1-1, with TRBD1 matching over 7 bases. The CDR3 loop spans 14 amino acids. Germline CDR1 SGHNT, CDR2 YYREEE (reference sequence). With 0 bases clipped from V and 6 bases from J, the junction kept 5 bases outside the gene matches.

The J gene is TRBJ2-2, the V gene TRBV7-7; D unclear. The CDR3 extends over 13 amino acids. Germline CDR1 SSHAT, CDR2 FNYEAQ (reference sequence). Trimming shortened V by 1 base and J by 5 bases, and 5 bases separated the two germline ends. The CDR3 DNA sequence: TGTGCCAGCAGCTTAGGAGAGACCGGGGAGCTGTTTTTT. It codes for CASSLGETGELFF.

CDR3 nucleotide sequence: TGTGCCAGCAGCTTTGAGACTAGACTGTTCTTC. Protein: CASSFETRLFF. The chain uses TRBV13 and TRBJ2-1; a weak D match, TRBD2 (6 bases). With 3 bases removed from V and 15 bases from J, the gap between germline ends came to 12 bases. The CDR3 totals 11 residues. Germline values: CDR1 PRHDT, CDR2 FYEKMQ (reference sequence).

The chain uses TRBV29-1 and TRBJ1-5; D possibly corresponds to TRBD1 (5 bases). CDR1 and CDR2 from the germline V gene are SQVTM and ANQGSEA. The CDR3 totals 14 residues. The V end was cut by 4 bases, the J end by 0 bases, with 10 bases between. The CDR3 protein is CSVVGGDSNQPQHF. In DNA form, the CDR3 reads TGCAGCGTTGTGGGGGGGGATAGCAATCAGCCCCAGCATTTT.

This chain's CDR3 is CASSYLATGTAYGYTF. The CDR3 DNA is TGTGCCAGCAGTTACCTGGCCACCGGGACAGCCTATGGCTACACCTTC. V usage is TRBV6-6 and J usage is TRBJ1-2; 7 bases align to TRBD1. The V gene end was trimmed by 2 bases and the J gene end by 4 bases; junction bases not matched to a gene: 10. From germline, CDR1 is MNHNY and CDR2 SVGAGI (reference sequence). The CDR3 spans 16 residues.

The CDR3 sequence: CASSLGSGPAWDTQYF. CDR3 bases: TGCGCCAGCAGCTTGGGTAGCGGGCCGGCCTGGGATACGCAGTATTTT. The chain has TRBV5-1 and TRBJ2-3; 7 positions match TRBD2. With V trimmed by 0 bases and J by 6 bases, 10 bases remained unmatched. Germline V gives CDR1 SGHRS, CDR2 YFSETQ. This CDR3 has 16 amino acids.

A single count supports this clone. The rearrangement links TRBV27 to TRBJ2-5; D is perhaps TRBD1 or TRBD2 (7 bases each). Germline assignment: CDR1 MNHEY and CDR2 SMNVEV (reference sequence). The CDR3 consists of 15 residues. Trimming cost V 8 bases and J 7 bases, with 23 bases left between them. CDR3 sequence: CASGGDRGRRGTQYF. The DNA for the CDR3 is TGTGCCAGCGGGGGGGACAGAGGCCGGAGGGGGACCCAGTACTTC.

The rearrangement joins TRBV7-9 to TRBJ2-3; perhaps TRBD1 as D (6 bases). The CDR3 runs 16 residues. The V and J ends lost 1 base and 6 bases respectively, with 17 bases between them. The germline CDR1 and CDR2 sequences are SEHNR and FQNEAQ (reference sequence). CDR3 in DNA: TGTGCCAGCAGCTTAGAATACGTCGGCAGGGGCGATACGCAGTATTTT. This gives the protein CASSLEYVGRGDTQYF.

This clone appeared a single time. The chain couples TRBV14 to TRBJ2-1; no definite D call. Germline V CDR1 and CDR2: SGHDN, FVKESK. Trimming removed 5 bases from V and 10 bases from J, with 15 bases in between. This CDR3 has 13 residues. The chain's CDR3 is CASSSRASREQFF. In DNA, the CDR3 is TGTGCCAGCAGCTCCCGGGCCTCCCGGGAGCAGTTCTTC.

The chain is built from TRBV5-1 and TRBJ1-2; no clear D gene. The CDR3 sequence is 14 residues long. The V gene's germline CDR1 is SGHRS and CDR2 YFSETQ. Trimming shortened V by 4 bases and J by 7 bases, and 17 bases separated the two germline ends. The CDR3 sequence is CASSPDGLKGGYTF. CDR3 nucleotide sequence: TGCGCCAGCAGCCCGGACGGACTCAAGGGTGGCTACACCTTC.

This chain uses TRBV5-1 with TRBJ2-2; tentative D call: TRBD2 (6 bases). Germline V gene data show CDR1 as SGHRS and CDR2 as YFSETQ. Trimming cost V 4 bases and J 7 bases, with 14 bases left between them. This CDR3 is 14 amino acids long. The CDR3: CASSARRGVGELFF. The DNA for the CDR3 is TGCGCCAGCAGCGCAAGGAGGGGAGTCGGGGAGCTGTTTTTT.

This chain connects TRBV21-1 to TRBJ1-5; the listed D gene, TRBD1, was not tested against the DNA. TRBV21-1 is a listed pseudogene. The CDR3 runs to 19 residues. This chain's CDR3 is CASSKEGARAMWVNQPQHF. CDR3 DNA: TGTGCCAGCAGCAAAGAAGGGGCCAGGGCTATGTGGGTCAATCAGCCCCAGCATTTT.

This clone was counted between two and nine times. V is TRBV4-1 and J is TRBJ2-6, with D possibly TRBD1 on 6 matching bases. V was pared by 0 bases and J by 5 bases, with 23 bases between. CDR3 size: 20 residues. Per the germline V gene, CDR1 is MGHRA and CDR2 is YSYEKL. DNA of the CDR3: TGCGCCAGCAGCCAAGATAGTAACCGACAGGCCGCCTTCCGGGCCAACGTCCTGACTTTC. Translating it yields CASSQDSNRQAAFRANVLTF.

This clone was counted once. The rearrangement uses TRBV7-9 and TRBJ2-1, with TRBD2 as a possible D gene (6 bases). The CDR3 is 13 amino acids. The V gene's germline CDR1 is SEHNR and CDR2 FQNEAQ (reference sequence). The V and J ends lost 4 bases and 8 bases respectively, with 12 bases between them. The CDR3 reads CASSSVGEDEQFF. Written as DNA, the CDR3 is TGTGCCAGCAGCTCCGTGGGGGAGGATGAGCAGTTCTTC.

This chain uses TRBV29-1 with TRBJ1-2; weak D call: TRBD1 (5 bases). Germline V lookup: CDR1 SQVTM, CDR2 ANQGSEA. Trimming left V 4 bases short and J 6 bases short, with 9 bases between. The CDR3 sequence is 11 residues long. The CDR3 region is CSVAGFHGYTF. Here the CDR3 DNA reads TGCAGCGTTGCAGGGTTTCATGGCTACACCTTC.

The CDR3 reads CASSFTAGGGQPQHF. CDR3 sequence (DNA): TGTGCCAGCAGCTTTACGGCAGGGGGAGGTCAGCCCCAGCATTTT. J is TRBJ1-5 and V is TRBV5-8; the match to TRBD1 covers 7 bases. This CDR3 is 15 amino acids long. From germline, CDR1 is SGHTS and CDR2 YDEGEE. V lost 2 bases, J lost 6 bases, and 8 bases stayed unmatched.

The gene calls are TRBV30 and TRBJ1-2; 7 bases match TRBD1. The CDR3 totals 13 residues. Germline V gene sequence: CDR1 GTSNPN, CDR2 SVGIG (reference sequence). The trim removed 3 bases at V and 4 bases at J, leaving 5 bases unmatched. CDR3 residues: CAWRTQGTYGYTF. In DNA, the CDR3 is TGTGCCTGGAGAACACAGGGGACCTATGGCTACACCTTC.

The rearrangement links TRBV7-9 to TRBJ2-3; 7 nucleotides line up with TRBD1. The CDR3 totals 17 residues. CDR1 is SEHNR and CDR2 is FQNEAQ in the germline V gene (reference sequence). The trim removed 7 bases at V and 2 bases at J, leaving 15 bases unmatched. The CDR3 is CASMTGTAWGNTDTQYF. DNA for the CDR3: TGTGCCAGCATGACCGGGACAGCGTGGGGGAACACAGATACGCAGTATTTT.

The J gene is TRBJ2-1, the V gene TRBV19; tentative D call: TRBD1 (5 bases). Germline values: CDR1 LNHDA, CDR2 SQIVND (reference sequence). V gave up 1 base and J gave up 12 bases, with 16 bases separating them. This CDR3 contains 14 residues. The CDR3: CASSIGTSGFGQFF. The CDR3 bases are TGTGCCAGTAGTATAGGTACCTCAGGGTTTGGGCAGTTCTTC.

V is TRBV5-4 and J is TRBJ2-1; D could derive from TRBD1 or TRBD2 (6 bases each). The CDR3 spans 18 residues. Trimming stripped 1 base from V and 2 bases from J, with 19 bases between. Per germline, CDR1 SGHNT and CDR2 YYREEE (reference sequence). The CDR3 reads CASSLRVGTGATYNEQFF. Written as DNA, the CDR3 is TGTGCCAGCAGCTTGAGGGTGGGAACGGGGGCGACCTACAATGAGCAGTTCTTC.

The chain employs TRBV7-2 and TRBJ1-1; D is undetermined. V shed 1 base and J shed 1 base, with 7 bases lying between them. Germline V gene sequence: CDR1 SGHTA, CDR2 FQGNSA. The length of the CDR3 is 14 residues. Written as DNA, the CDR3 is TGTGCCAGCAGCTTAGGCAGGTCGAACACTGAAGCTTTCTTT. The encoded protein is CASSLGRSNTEAFF.

About this clone itself: Compared with germline, one end of the junction differs, possibly owing to a read error. The chain carries TRBV6-5 and TRBJ2-3, with 7 bases identical to TRBD2. The germline gives CDR1 MNHEY, CDR2 SVGAGI. This CDR3 has 15 amino acids. CDR3 amino acids: CASSYTQTSIDTQYF. Written as DNA, the CDR3 is TGTGCCAGCAGTTACACCCAGACTAGCATAGATACGCAGTATTTT.

The rearrangement links TRBV5-6 to TRBJ1-1, with TRBD1 as a possible D gene (5 bases). Deletions cut 4 bases from V and 6 bases from J, with 16 bases between. Germline V gene sequence: CDR1 SGHDT, CDR2 YYEEEE. The CDR3 has 14 residues. The CDR3 DNA is TGTGCCAGCAGCCGTCAACTTAGGGGTTCTGAAGCTTTCTTT. It specifies CASSRQLRGSEAFF.

V is TRBV19 and J is TRBJ1-1; 10 bases line up with TRBD1. Germline values: CDR1 LNHDA, CDR2 SQIVND (reference sequence). V dropped 3 bases and J dropped 5; count of bases not matched to a gene: 9. This CDR3 contains 16 residues. Here the CDR3 DNA reads TGTGCCAGTAGTATTCCCAGGACAGGGGGAAGAACTGAAGCTTTCTTT. Protein product: CASSIPRTGGRTEAFF.

This clone was seen only once. The gene calls are TRBV5-1 and TRBJ2-6; 8 bases match TRBD1. V shed 4 bases and J 3 bases; nucleotides not matched to a gene: 6. From germline, CDR1 is SGHRS and CDR2 YFSETQ. The CDR3 spans 16 residues. CDR3 coding DNA: TGCGCCAGCAGCATACAGGGGGGCGTTGGGGCCAACGTCCTGACTTTC. Protein sequence: CASSIQGGVGANVLTF.

V gene TRBV19 combines with J gene TRBJ2-5; 10 bases fit TRBD1. V dropped 4 bases and J dropped 5; count of bases not matched to a gene: 7. Germline V gene data show CDR1 as LNHDA and CDR2 as SQIVND (reference sequence). The CDR3 extends over 15 amino acids. Written as DNA, the CDR3 is TGTGCCAGTAGTACCGGGACAGGGGAGTGGGAGACCCAGTACTTC. Translating gives CASSTGTGEWETQYF. Looking up the rest from reference TRBV19 and TRBJ2-5 gives the full variable domain: DGGITQSPKYLFRKEGQNVTLSCEQNLNHDAMYWYRQDPGQGLRLIYYSQIVNDFQKGDIAEGYSVSREKKESFPLTVTSAQKNPTAFYLCASSTGTGEWETQYFGPGTRLLVL.

The rearrangement links TRBV9 to TRBJ2-7; 7 positions agree with TRBD1. CDR1 and CDR2 (germline): SGDLS, YYNGEE. J gave up 3 bases and V 0 bases, and 12 bases lay outside the gene matches. The CDR3 runs 17 residues. In DNA form, the CDR3 reads TGTGCCAGCAGCGTAGATGGGCGACAGGGTCAGATCTACGAGCAGTACTTC. Amino acids: CASSVDGRQGQIYEQYF.

V and J are TRBV25-1 and TRBJ1-2; D gene uncertain. V lost 6 bases and J lost 7, with 12 bases in between. In germline, CDR1 is MGHDK, CDR2 SYGVNS. The length of the CDR3 is 12 residues. The CDR3 loop reads CASSEDVSGYTF. In DNA, the CDR3 is TGTGCCAGCAGCGAGGACGTCTCTGGCTACACCTTC.

The J gene is TRBJ2-1, the V gene TRBV5-4; tentative D call: TRBD1 (6 bases). Germline CDR1 is SGHNT and CDR2 is YYREEE (reference sequence). The CDR3 contains 14 residues. Trimming stripped 1 base from V and 4 bases from J, with 9 bases between. The DNA of the CDR3 is TGTGCCAGCAGCTTGAAGACAGGTTACAATGAGCAGTTCTTC. It translates to CASSLKTGYNEQFF.

V usage is TRBV13 and J usage is TRBJ2-3; D ambiguous. Trimming took 1 base from V and 4 from J, leaving 12 bases between them. The CDR3 runs 15 residues. Germline lookup yields CDR1 PRHDT and CDR2 FYEKMQ (reference sequence). The CDR3 reads CASSLVGRRPDTQYF. The CDR3 DNA reads TGTGCCAGCAGCTTAGTCGGGCGGCGCCCAGATACGCAGTATTTT. Variable domain in full (rest from reference TRBV13 and TRBJ2-3): AAGVIQSPRHLIKEKRETATLKCYPIPRHDTVYWYQQGPGQDPQFLISFYEKMQSDKGSIPDRFSAQQFSDYHSELNMSSLELGDSALYFCASSLVGRRPDTQYFGPGTRLTVL.